The next 31 T cell receptor beta chains were all read from a single sample in a study of T cell changes during pregnancy in multiple sclerosis. TCRdb's table, derived via immunoSEQ multiplex PCR, lists solely in-frame clones and lacks some. Among tens of thousands of clones listed, under 95% were seen once. The material was CD4+ T cells from peripheral blood mononuclear cells, obtained before pregnancy. The receptors derive from a female donor with multiple sclerosis, enrolled in a pregnancy study.

The count of this clone is one. Here the CDR3 DNA reads TGCGCCAGCAGCCAGGAACTAGCGGGGGGAACTCTGAGCTCCTACAATGAGCAGTTCTTC. Translated, it gives CASSQELAGGTLSSYNEQFF. The rearrangement uses TRBV4-3 and TRBJ2-1, with TRBD2 matching 12 bases. Per germline, CDR1 LGHNA and CDR2 YSLEER. The junction had 12 bases not matched to a gene; V was cut back by 3 bases and J by 0 bases. The CDR3 is made up of 20 amino acids.

This clone was detected once. The rearrangement joins TRBV19 to TRBJ2-1; tentative D call: TRBD2 (5 bases). CDR3 length equals 18 residues. Germline CDR1 and CDR2: LNHDA and SQIVND (reference sequence). The V gene lost 3 bases and the J gene lost 0 bases, with 18 bases spanning the gap. The CDR3 DNA sequence: TGTGCCAGTAGTATTTCGTCCGGGGTGGAGAGCTCCTACAATGAGCAGTTCTTC. Translated, it gives CASSISSGVESSYNEQFF.

V is TRBV5-1 and J is TRBJ1-2, with 9 bases identical to TRBD1. The CDR3 consists of 15 residues. Germline assignment: CDR1 SGHRS and CDR2 YFSETQ. The J segment lost 4 bases and the V segment lost 5 bases, leaving 9 bases of the junction unmatched. CDR3 protein: CASRLETGGGYGYTF. The CDR3 bases are TGCGCCAGCAGGCTTGAGACAGGGGGAGGCTATGGCTACACCTTC.

This clone appeared a few times. The V gene is TRBV4-3, the J gene TRBJ1-1, with 7 bases that match TRBD1. CDR3 length equals 14 residues. V shed 4 bases, J shed 1 base, and the junction held 3 bases outside the gene matches. Germline values: CDR1 LGHNA, CDR2 YSLEER. The CDR3 sequence is CASSRTGGNTEAFF. DNA of the CDR3: TGCGCCAGCAGCCGGACAGGAGGGAACACTGAAGCTTTCTTT.

The chain joins TRBV6-1 to TRBJ1-3; 8 bases agree with TRBD1. This CDR3 region has 14 residues. J gave up 0 bases and V 7 bases, and 2 bases lay outside the gene matches. The germline gives CDR1 MNHNS, CDR2 SASEGT. The CDR3 loop is CASTTGGSGNTIYF. DNA for the CDR3: TGTGCCAGCACCACAGGGGGCTCTGGAAACACCATATATTTT.

CDR3 sequence: CASSLTGTEAFF. CDR3 DNA sequence: TGTGCCAGCAGCTTAACGGGAACTGAAGCTTTCTTT. The chain joins TRBV7-2 to TRBJ1-1; D unresolved. Germline values: CDR1 SGHTA, CDR2 FQGNSA. V lost 2 bases and J lost 5, with 6 bases in between. The CDR3 extends over 12 amino acids.

The chain joins TRBV21-1 to TRBJ1-5; whether TRBD1, the table's D call, matches the DNA was not checked. TRBV21-1 is a known pseudogene. The CDR3 covers 16 residues. In DNA, the CDR3 is TGTGCCAGCAGCAAAGAAAGGGACAGGGCCGATCAGCCCCAGCATTTT. Translated: CASSKERDRADQPQHF.

The chain links TRBV6-5 to TRBJ2-1; the match to TRBD2 covers 7 bases. The CDR3 runs 13 residues. V shed 7 bases, J shed 6 bases, and the junction held 6 bases outside the gene matches. Germline V CDR1 and CDR2: MNHEY, SVGAGI. The CDR3 sequence: CASIREGTNEQFF. CDR3 coding DNA: TGTGCCAGCATAAGGGAGGGTACCAATGAGCAGTTCTTC.

The CDR3 bases are TGTGCCAGCAGTACCCGGGACAGGGGCAAAGAGACCCAGTACTTC. Amino acid sequence: CASSTRDRGKETQYF. The V call is TRBV28, the J call TRBJ2-5, with 10 positions matching TRBD1. Germline-derived CDR1 and CDR2 are MDHEN and SYDVKM. This CDR3 comprises 15 residues. The junction had 6 bases not matched to a gene; V was cut back by 5 bases and J by 3 bases.

The chain has TRBV6-5 and TRBJ2-5, with no clear D. With 0 bases removed from V and 2 bases from J, the gap between germline ends came to 7 bases. CDR3 length: 14 amino acids. Germline assignment: CDR1 MNHEY and CDR2 SVGAGI. The CDR3 DNA is TGTGCCAGCAGTTACTCGACTGGGCAAGAGACCCAGTACTTC. Its translation: CASSYSTGQETQYF.

This clone occurred once. The chain couples TRBV11-1 to TRBJ2-1; 10 bases are shared with TRBD2. The germline V gene encodes CDR1 SGHAT and CDR2 FQDESV (reference sequence). The V and J ends lost 6 bases and 3 bases, in that order; junction bases with no gene match: 8. The CDR3 sequence is 16 residues long. The CDR3 nucleotides are TGTGCCAGCAGACCACCCGGGACTAGCGTCTACAATGAGCAGTTCTTC. The encoded protein is CASRPPGTSVYNEQFF.

The rearrangement uses TRBV5-4 and TRBJ2-3; TRBD1 is a possible D gene (6 bases). The CDR3 length is 16 residues. The ends were cut back, 2 bases at V and 0 bases at J, with 13 bases in the middle. Germline V gene data show CDR1 as SGHNT and CDR2 as YYREEE (reference sequence). CDR3 protein: CASSLGGSTSTDTQYF. The CDR3 DNA is TGTGCCAGCAGCTTAGGGGGATCGACCAGCACAGATACGCAGTATTTT.

V usage is TRBV2 and J usage is TRBJ1-2; TRBD1 is a possible D gene (6 bases). Germline-derived CDR1 and CDR2 are SNHLY and FYNNEI. The V gene lost 1 base and the J gene lost 4 bases, with 10 bases spanning the gap. The CDR3 has 14 residues. CDR3 loop: CASSEEVRGYGYTF. CDR3 nucleotide sequence: TGTGCCAGCAGTGAAGAGGTCAGGGGCTATGGCTACACCTTC. The full variable domain, completed using reference TRBV2 and TRBJ1-2, is EPEVTQTPSHQVTQMGQEVILRCVPISNHLYFYWYRQILGQKVEFLVSFYNNEISEKSEIFDDQFSVERPDGSNFTLKIRSTKLEDSAMYFCASSEEVRGYGYTFGSGTRLTVV.

This rearrangement joins TRBV11-3 to TRBJ1-6; D not resolved. The CDR3 runs to 14 residues. Trimming cost V 3 bases and J 9 bases, with 12 bases left between them. Germline V gene data show CDR1 as SGHNT and CDR2 as YENEEA. In DNA form, the CDR3 reads TGTGCCAGCAGCTTCGGAGTGAAGCGTTCACCCCTCCACTTT. The encoded protein is CASSFGVKRSPLHF.

The chain couples TRBV12-5 to TRBJ2-2; TRBD1 aligns across 8 bases. Looked up from germline, CDR1 is LGHNT and CDR2 is FRNRAP. The CDR3 has 16 amino acids. Trimming took 7 bases from V and 2 from J; bases not matched to a gene: 9. CDR3 region: CASAPGTGANTGELFF. The CDR3 coding sequence is TGTGCTAGTGCCCCCGGGACAGGCGCTAACACCGGGGAGCTGTTTTTT. The full variable domain, rest sourced from reference TRBV12-5 and TRBJ2-2, is DARVTQTPRHKVTEMGQEVTMRCQPILGHNTVFWYRQTMMQGLELLAYFRNRAPLDDSGMPKDRFSAEMPDATLATLKIQPSEPRDSAVYFCASAPGTGANTGELFFGEGSRLTVL.

The chain joins TRBV6-1 to TRBJ2-1; D gene uncertain. This CDR3 region has 16 residues. Germline lookup yields CDR1 MNHNS and CDR2 SASEGT. V was clipped by 2 bases and J by 2 bases, with 13 bases between them. CDR3 DNA sequence: TGTGCCAGCAGTGAACCTCCAAAGCCGACCTACAATGAGCAGTTCTTC. It translates to CASSEPPKPTYNEQFF.

This chain links TRBV13 with TRBJ2-5; 8 bases match TRBD2. The junction had 9 bases not matched to a gene; V was cut back by 5 bases and J by 1 base. CDR1 and CDR2 (germline): PRHDT, FYEKMQ (reference sequence). The CDR3 is made up of 16 amino acids. CDR3: CASSNMAGGLQETQYF. DNA for the CDR3: TGTGCCAGCAGCAATATGGCGGGAGGACTCCAAGAGACCCAGTACTTC.

CDR3 region: CASSPLEETQYF. The CDR3 DNA is TGTGCCAGCTCACCCCTCGAAGAGACCCAGTACTTC. The genes are TRBV18 and TRBJ2-5; no clear D. Trimming took off 3 bases at V and 3 bases at J, with 5 bases between the two ends. The CDR3 sequence is 12 residues long. The germline gives CDR1 KGHSH, CDR2 LQKENI.

This clone has only one observation. The V and J genes are TRBV19 and TRBJ2-1; 10 nucleotides line up with TRBD2. The junction had 14 bases not matched to a gene; V was cut back by 7 bases and J by 8 bases. CDR3 length: 16 amino acids. Germline CDR1 LNHDA, CDR2 SQIVND (reference sequence). In nucleotides, the CDR3 is TGTGCCAGTACAGGGAAAGCGGGAGGGACTCCGGATGAGCAGTTCTTC. Translated, it gives CASTGKAGGTPDEQFF.

This chain connects TRBV12-5 to TRBJ2-2; the D is unclear. The V and J ends lost 6 bases and 6 bases respectively, with 8 bases between them. The CDR3 consists of 12 residues. Looked up from germline, CDR1 is LGHNT and CDR2 is FRNRAP. CDR3 sequence: CASGPIAGELFF. The CDR3 region has the DNA TGTGCTAGTGGACCGATAGCCGGGGAGCTGTTTTTT.

The count of this clone is one. J is TRBJ1-1 and V is TRBV7-9; D remains ambiguous. Trimming cost V 2 bases and J 4 bases, with 8 bases left between them. Per germline, CDR1 SEHNR and CDR2 FQNEAQ (reference sequence). The CDR3 spans 13 residues. Here the CDR3 reads CASSLNQATEAFF. The CDR3 DNA reads TGTGCCAGCAGCTTAAACCAGGCCACTGAAGCTTTCTTT.

The rearrangement joins TRBV6-5 to TRBJ2-1; 9 positions agree with TRBD1. Per germline, CDR1 MNHEY and CDR2 SVGAGI. V trimming: 6 bases; J trimming: 4 bases; junction bases outside the gene matches: 7. The CDR3 is 15 amino acids. For the CDR3, the DNA is TGTGCCAGCAGGCAACAGGGGGCGAATTACAATGAGCAGTTCTTC. This codes for CASRQQGANYNEQFF.

The table lists this clone with a few counts. This chain connects TRBV10-3 to TRBJ2-1; TRBD2 agrees at 15 bases. Germline V gene sequence: CDR1 ENHRY, CDR2 SYGVKD. This CDR3 contains 21 residues. After removal of 0 bases from V and 6 bases from J, the junction contained 15 bases not matched to a gene. The CDR3 DNA follows: TGTGCCATCAGTGAGTCTCCGCGCCAAAGGGGACTAGCGGGGGGAAGCAATGAGCAGTTCTTC. Encoded protein: CAISESPRQRGLAGGSNEQFF.

The chain links TRBV18 to TRBJ1-1, with D perhaps matching TRBD1 (6 bases). Germline values: CDR1 KGHSH, CDR2 LQKENI. This CDR3 is 12 amino acids long. The V end was cut by 3 bases, the J end by 6 bases, with 8 bases between. Here the CDR3 reads CASSPRTAEAFF. CDR3 nucleotide sequence: TGTGCCAGCTCACCCAGGACAGCTGAAGCTTTCTTT.

V and J are TRBV5-1 and TRBJ2-3; 9 bases line up with TRBD2. Germline V CDR1 and CDR2: SGHRS, YFSETQ. Unmatched junction bases numbered 4, after V lost 0 bases and J lost 2 bases. The CDR3 loop spans 16 amino acids. The CDR3 bases are TGCGCCAGCAGCTTGGGGGCTAGCGGGACCACAGATACGCAGTATTTT. Translation gives CASSLGASGTTDTQYF.

CDR3 sequence (DNA): TGTGCCAGCAGGGGACAGGTTAACTATGGCTACACCTTC. It is translated as CASRGQVNYGYTF. This chain connects TRBV25-1 to TRBJ1-2, with 8 bases matching TRBD1. Germline assignment: CDR1 MGHDK and CDR2 SYGVNS. The J segment lost 1 base and the V segment lost 6 bases, leaving 1 base of the junction unmatched. The CDR3 loop spans 13 amino acids.

DNA of the CDR3: TGTGCCAGCAGCCGGAACCGGGACAGCCAAGAGACCCAGTACTTC. Amino acid sequence: CASSRNRDSQETQYF. The chain combines TRBV7-3 with TRBJ2-5; TRBD1 agrees at 7 bases. In germline, CDR1 is SGHTA, CDR2 FQGTGA. Trimming removed 5 bases from V and 1 base from J; junction bases left unmatched: 7. CDR3 length: 15 amino acids.

The V call is TRBV6-1, the J call TRBJ1-4; D call uncertain. V shed 8 bases and J shed 10 bases, with 14 bases lying between them. The germline gives CDR1 MNHNS, CDR2 SASEGT. CDR3 size: 12 residues. This CDR3 reads CASGSDGRKLFF. Written as DNA, the CDR3 is TGTGCCAGCGGGAGTGATGGGCGAAAACTGTTTTTT.

This rearrangement joins TRBV19 to TRBJ2-1; D perhaps matches TRBD2 (5 bases). Per the germline V gene, CDR1 is LNHDA and CDR2 is SQIVND (reference sequence). This CDR3 has 17 residues. V lost 5 bases to trimming and J lost 9 bases, with 26 bases between them. This CDR3 is CASSRGTRTPTIGEQFF. DNA of the CDR3: TGTGCCAGTAGTCGGGGAACTAGGACCCCCACAATTGGTGAGCAGTTCTTC.

The V gene is TRBV28, the J gene TRBJ2-7; 8 nucleotides line up with TRBD1. CDR1 and CDR2 from the germline V gene are MDHEN and SYDVKM. This CDR3 has 13 residues. V shed 6 bases and J 3 bases; nucleotides not matched to a gene: 4. The CDR3 reads CASRPTGDYEQYF. In DNA form, the CDR3 reads TGTGCCAGCAGACCGACAGGGGACTACGAGCAGTACTTC. The full variable domain, with the rest looked up from reference TRBV28 and TRBJ2-7, is DVKVTQSSRYLVKRTGEKVFLECVQDMDHENMFWYRQDPGLGLRLIYFSYDVKMKEKGDIPEGYSVSREKKERFSLILESASTNQTSMYLCASRPTGDYEQYFGPGTRLTVT.

V is TRBV5-1 and J is TRBJ2-2; 8 nucleotides match TRBD2. The CDR3 runs to 15 residues. Trimming cost V 4 bases and J 4 bases; bases outside gene matches: 6. Germline lookup yields CDR1 SGHRS and CDR2 YFSETQ. This chain's CDR3 is CASSQRTSSTGELFF. The CDR3 nucleotides read TGCGCCAGCAGCCAAAGGACTAGCAGCACCGGGGAGCTGTTTTTT.